The 18 T cell receptor beta chains in this list originate from one sample, sequenced in a study of beta chain features in type 1 diabetes. Overall study findings and caveats: When Type 1 diabetes patients were examined, their TCRB CDR3s proved moderately but significantly shorter in all four CD4+ subsets.

Expressed TCRB transcripts were sequenced, since all the RNA that had been isolated was reverse transcribed. Sequenced by immunoSEQ multiplex PCR; TCRdb stores in-frame clones only, minus some. The repertoire includes about 160,000 clones, approximately 8% of them detected once, and roughly 1% sits in the top ten. Their target antigens are unknown. Sequencing was performed on central memory CD4+ T cells from blood. Receptors were obtained from a woman between 40 and 50 years old with type 1 diabetes.

This clone was seen ten or more times. V gene TRBV10-3 combines with J gene TRBJ1-1; D remains unclear. The CDR3 totals 14 residues. Trimming pared 3 bases from V and 0 bases from J, leaving 8 bases between. Germline lookup yields CDR1 ENHRY and CDR2 SYGVKD. DNA for the CDR3: TGTGCCATCAGTGAACAGCAAATGAACACTGAAGCTTTCTTT. As protein: CAISEQQMNTEAFF.

The gene calls are TRBV28 and TRBJ2-3; a possible D gene is TRBD2 (5 bases). Trimming cost V 6 bases and J 2 bases, with 6 bases left between them. CDR1 and CDR2 from the germline V gene are MDHEN and SYDVKM. The CDR3 runs 12 residues. CDR3 in amino acids: CASRDFTDTQYF. In nucleotides, the CDR3 is TGTGCCAGCAGGGACTTCACAGATACGCAGTATTTT.

The sample holds a few counts of this clone. This chain joins TRBV30 and TRBJ2-1, with 9 bases fitting TRBD1. Germline CDR1 GTSNPN, CDR2 SVGIG (reference sequence). Trimming cost V 3 bases and J 7 bases; bases outside gene matches: 7. The CDR3 is 14 residues long. The CDR3 loop is CAWSQPGQGNEQFF. Here the CDR3 DNA reads TGTGCCTGGAGCCAGCCGGGACAGGGAAATGAGCAGTTCTTC.

This clone was counted many times. The V and J genes are TRBV5-1 and TRBJ2-5; D is unclear. Trimming pared 6 bases from V and 2 bases from J, leaving 14 bases between. Germline V gene data show CDR1 as SGHRS and CDR2 as YFSETQ. The CDR3 extends over 14 amino acids. The CDR3 reads CASTPWALQETQYF. CDR3 nucleotides: TGCGCCAGCACCCCCTGGGCCTTACAAGAGACCCAGTACTTC.

J is TRBJ2-4 and V is TRBV5-1; 9 positions match TRBD1. Germline V gene sequence: CDR1 SGHRS, CDR2 YFSETQ. V shed 2 bases, J shed 8 bases, and the junction held 11 bases outside the gene matches. The CDR3 sequence is 16 residues long. The DNA of the CDR3 is TGCGCCAGCAGCTTAGGACAGGGGCGCAAGTCAGACATTCAGTACTTC. Its protein is CASSLGQGRKSDIQYF. The full variable domain, with the rest looked up from reference TRBV5-1 and TRBJ2-4, is KAGVTQTPRYLIKTRGQQVTLSCSPISGHRSVSWYQQTPGQGLQFLFEYFSETQRNKGNFPGRFSGRQFSNSRSEMNVSTLELGDSALYLCASSLGQGRKSDIQYFGAGTRLSVL.

In its sample, this clone was seen a few times. CDR3: CASRWTGLDLDYGYTF. The DNA of the CDR3 is TGCGCCAGCAGATGGACAGGGCTCGATCTGGACTATGGCTACACCTTC. The V gene is TRBV5-1, the J gene TRBJ1-2; TRBD1 matches at 8 bases. The CDR3 length is 16 residues. Germline V gene sequence: CDR1 SGHRS, CDR2 YFSETQ. The ends lost 5 bases at V and 3 bases at J; junction bases unmatched: 12.

This chain joins TRBV30 and TRBJ1-2; TRBD1 matches 8 bases. V lost 6 bases and J lost 7; bases outside the gene matches: 7. CDR3 length: 12 residues. The V gene's germline CDR1 is GTSNPN and CDR2 SVGIG (reference sequence). The CDR3 region has the DNA TGTGCCTGCCGTGACAGGGGCAGTGGCTACACCTTC. Its protein product is CACRDRGSGYTF.

Only a few counts were recorded for this clone. The chain uses TRBV13 and TRBJ2-1; 12 nucleotides match TRBD2. CDR1 and CDR2 from the germline V gene are PRHDT and FYEKMQ (reference sequence). J lost 0 bases, V lost 5 bases, and 5 bases had no gene match. The CDR3 spans 17 residues. CDR3 in amino acids: CASSLLAGGSSYNEQFF. The CDR3 DNA sequence: TGTGCCAGCAGCCTACTAGCGGGGGGAAGCTCCTACAATGAGCAGTTCTTC. Looking up the rest from reference TRBV13 and TRBJ2-1 gives the full variable domain: AAGVIQSPRHLIKEKRETATLKCYPIPRHDTVYWYQQGPGQDPQFLISFYEKMQSDKGSIPDRFSAQQFSDYHSELNMSSLELGDSALYFCASSLLAGGSSYNEQFFGPGTRLTVL.

This rearrangement joins TRBV4-1 to TRBJ2-7, with 7 bases identical to TRBD1. V lost 4 bases, J lost 3 bases, and 12 bases stayed unmatched. Germline values: CDR1 MGHRA, CDR2 YSYEKL. The CDR3 is 16 residues long. CDR3 sequence reads: CASSPALQRQGYEQYF. The DNA of the CDR3 is TGCGCCAGCAGCCCAGCCCTTCAAAGACAGGGCTACGAGCAGTACTTC.

This clone was seen a handful of times. The chain combines TRBV18 with TRBJ1-4; 9 bases are a match to TRBD1. The CDR3 runs to 15 residues. V lost 3 bases, J lost 6 bases, and 5 bases stayed unmatched. The germline CDR1 and CDR2 sequences are KGHSH and LQKENI. The CDR3 DNA reads TGTGCCAGCTCACCCTTACAGGGGGCGGATGAAAAACTGTTTTTT. This gives the protein CASSPLQGADEKLFF.

V and J are TRBV7-2 and TRBJ1-1; 7 nucleotides line up with TRBD1. This CDR3 region has 17 residues. The V gene's germline CDR1 is SGHTA and CDR2 FQGNSA. The junction had 8 bases not matched to a gene; V was cut back by 1 base and J by 0 bases. CDR3 sequence: CASSLEGRDRVNTEAFF. The CDR3 nucleotides read TGTGCCAGCAGCTTAGAGGGGAGAGACAGGGTGAACACTGAAGCTTTCTTT. The full variable domain, rest sourced from reference TRBV7-2 and TRBJ1-1, is GAGVSQSPSNKVTEKGKDVELRCDPISGHTALYWYRQSLGQGLEFLIYFQGNSAPDKSGLPSDRFSAERTGGSVSTLTIQRTQQEDSAVYLCASSLEGRDRVNTEAFFGQGTRLTVV.

V is TRBV5-1 and J is TRBJ1-2; D perhaps matches TRBD1 (6 bases). Germline V gene lookup returns CDR1 SGHRS and CDR2 YFSETQ. CDR3 length equals 16 residues. V lost 3 bases and J 2 bases, leaving 17 bases between the germline ends. The CDR3 sequence: CASSSQPQGSNYGYTF. DNA of the CDR3: TGCGCCAGCAGCTCGCAGCCACAGGGCTCCAACTATGGCTACACCTTC. Based on the CDR3 plus reference TRBV5-1 and TRBJ1-2, the full variable domain is KAGVTQTPRYLIKTRGQQVTLSCSPISGHRSVSWYQQTPGQGLQFLFEYFSETQRNKGNFPGRFSGRQFSNSRSEMNVSTLELGDSALYLCASSSQPQGSNYGYTFGSGTRLTVV.

The chain recombines TRBV7-2 with TRBJ2-6, with 8 bases aligning to TRBD2. Germline-derived CDR1 and CDR2 are SGHTA and FQGNSA. After removal of 6 bases from V and 0 bases from J, the junction contained 7 bases not matched to a gene. The CDR3 loop spans 17 amino acids. The CDR3 DNA is TGTGCCAGCAGTGAGACTAGCGCGTACTCTGGGGCCAACGTCCTGACTTTC. It is translated as CASSETSAYSGANVLTF.

The chain has TRBV5-6 and TRBJ2-3; the D is unclear. The germline V gene has CDR1 SGHDT and CDR2 YYEEEE. V gave up 4 bases and J gave up 0 bases, with 6 bases separating them. This CDR3 has 13 amino acids. The CDR3 DNA sequence: TGTGCCAGCAGCCGGCGGAGCACAGATACGCAGTATTTT. Its protein is CASSRRSTDTQYF.

The rearrangement joins TRBV2 to TRBJ1-1; no definite D call. The CDR3 consists of 14 residues. Germline-derived CDR1 and CDR2 are SNHLY and FYNNEI. V shed 7 bases and J shed 1 base, with 13 bases lying between them. The CDR3 loop is CASMRIQKNTEAFF. In DNA form, the CDR3 reads TGTGCCAGCATGCGAATCCAAAAGAACACTGAAGCTTTCTTT.

In its sample, this clone was seen a few times. The junction and the germline gene differ at one end; a read error may be behind it. This same CDR3 is encoded by further DNA sequences in the sample. The rearrangement uses TRBV5-1 and TRBJ1-1; 7 bases map to TRBD1. The CDR3 spans 13 residues. Germline V gives CDR1 SGHRS, CDR2 YFSETQ. The CDR3 DNA is TGCGCCAGCAGGGAGGGGGCGGACACTGAAGCCTTCTTT. This codes for CASREGADTEAFF. Together with reference TRBV5-1 and TRBJ1-1, the CDR3 gives the full variable domain: KAGVTQTPRYLIKTRGQQVTLSCSPISGHRSVSWYQQTPGQGLQFLFEYFSETQRNKGNFPGRFSGRQFSNSRSEMNVSTLELGDSALYLCASREGADTEAFFGQGTRLTVV.

This clone was seen a few times. The chain is built from TRBV7-2 and TRBJ1-4, with 8 bases matching TRBD1. The CDR3 runs 14 residues. Germline values: CDR1 SGHTA, CDR2 FQGNSA. The V and J ends lost 4 bases and 6 bases, in that order; junction bases with no gene match: 4. CDR3 sequence (DNA): TGTGCCAGCAGCTCGGACAGGGATGATGAAAAACTGTTTTTT. Translated, it gives CASSSDRDDEKLFF. The full variable domain, its missing parts supplied by reference TRBV7-2 and TRBJ1-4, is GAGVSQSPSNKVTEKGKDVELRCDPISGHTALYWYRQSLGQGLEFLIYFQGNSAPDKSGLPSDRFSAERTGGSVSTLTIQRTQQEDSAVYLCASSSDRDDEKLFFGSGTQLSVL.

This chain uses TRBV10-3 with TRBJ1-2, with D perhaps matching TRBD1 (5 bases). Trimming took off 6 bases at V and 0 bases at J, with 11 bases between the two ends. Germline loops: CDR1 ENHRY, CDR2 SYGVKD. The CDR3 runs to 14 residues. The CDR3 here is CAISQTEANYGYTF. CDR3 in DNA: TGTGCCATCAGCCAGACAGAAGCTAACTATGGCTACACCTTC.